This TCR beta chain was sequenced for a study of shared clonotypes between healthy human individuals. As regards this clone: The antigen is unknown.

Selected positively for CCR7 and CD45RO-negative, naive CD8 cells excluded terminally differentiated effector memory CD45RA+ cells. Deep was the level used in running the assay. Measured with immunoSEQ multiplex PCR; TCRdb has only the in-frame clones, and not every one. The table has nearly 2 million clones, about 95% seen once; the top ten hold 0.9% to 1.5%. Study-wide results and caveats: When naive CD4 clonotypes were compared across a handful of donors, about 4.9% were shared.

This CDR3 is 16 amino acids long. Trimming left V 0 bases short and J 3 bases short, with 13 bases between. The germline V gene has CDR1 SGDLS and CDR2 YYNGEE. Sequencing input: naive CD8+ T cells sorted from blood. This clonotype was sampled from a man in his late teens or twenties in good health. The chain uses TRBV9 and TRBJ2-1, with no clear D. Written as DNA, the CDR3 is TGTGCCAGCAGCGTAGACGGGCAGCCAATCTACAATGAGCAGTTCTTC. Protein sequence: CASSVDGQPIYNEQFF.